The rows below give T cell receptor beta chains drawn from one sample of a study of cytomegalovirus exposure and HLA in healthy donors. The table came from immunoSEQ multiplex PCR; TCRdb's copy has only in-frame clones and leaves some out. In the table there are around 200,000 clones, over 75% of which are singletons. The sequencing sample was made of PBMCs. These receptor sequences come from a girl between 2 and 10 years old in good health and CMV-seronegative. Both conserved end residues are part of each CDR3. D genes are given only for firm matches.

j_call	d_call	v_call	cdr3_aa	cdr3_nt
TRBJ2-7	TRBD2	TRBV27	CASSSLLAGGYEQYF	TGTGCCAGCAGTTCTCTGTTAGCGGGAGGGTACGAGCAGTACTTC
TRBJ1-2	NA	TRBV6-1	CASSSGKLYGYTF	TGTGCCAGCAGTTCCGGGAAATTATATGGCTACACCTTC
TRBJ2-3	NA	TRBV19	CASSLEGWTDTQYF	TGTGCCAGTAGTCTGGAGGGCTGGACAGATACGCAGTATTTT
TRBJ1-2	TRBD1	TRBV2	CASGGQGHYGYTF	TGTGCCAGCGGGGGACAGGGGCACTATGGCTACACCTTC
TRBJ1-2	NA	TRBV19	CASRPGLFGYTF	TGTGCCAGTAGACCAGGCCTTTTTGGCTACACCTTC
TRBJ1-1	NA	TRBV27	CASSSDPWAGIVTEAFF	TGTGCCAGCAGTTCCGATCCGTGGGCAGGGATCGTAACTGAAGCTTTCTTT
TRBJ1-2	TRBD1	TRBV2	CASSDDRGYNYGYTF	TGTGCCAGCAGTGACGACAGGGGCTATAACTATGGCTACACCTTC
TRBJ1-2	NA	TRBV5-4	CASSLVAGLQGIGADGYTF	TGTGCCAGCAGCTTGGTGGCTGGCTTGCAGGGGATAGGAGCGGATGGCTACACCTTC
TRBJ1-1	NA	TRBV19	CASSPQMNTEAFF	TGTGCCAGTAGTCCGCAGATGAACACTGAAGCTTTCTTT
TRBJ1-4	TRBD1	TRBV7-9	CASSTKTGAADDNEKLFF	TGTGCCAGCAGCACTAAGACAGGGGCGGCGGATGATAATGAAAAACTGTTTTTT
TRBJ1-1	NA	TRBV7-2	CASRLTGRSAEAFF	TGTGCCAGCAGGCTAACAGGTCGGTCGGCTGAAGCTTTCTTT
TRBJ2-1	NA	TRBV10-3	CAISVGQSSYNEQFF	TGTGCCATCAGTGTGGGCCAGAGCTCCTACAATGAGCAGTTCTTC